This T cell receptor beta chain was captured in a study of OX40 agonist ivuxolimab in advanced cancers. Study outcomes and limitations: CD8+ T cells (on average) carried more expanded clones than CD4+ T cells.

In regard to this clone: What it recognizes is unknown.

The protocol was immunoSEQ multiplex PCR, while the TCRdb copy is restricted to in-frame clones and leaves out a portion. Of fewer than 120,000 clones listed, around 90% are singletons. This CDR3 contains 14 residues. CDR1 and CDR2 from the germline V gene are GTSNPN and SVGIG (reference sequence). Trimming left V 4 bases short and J 2 bases short, with 14 bases between. This specimen was CD4+ or CD8+ T cells sorted from blood, taken in a trial of the OX40 agonist ivuxolimab. The receptor comes from an adult with an advanced solid tumor such as melanoma, head and neck, liver or kidney cancer. V is TRBV30 and J is TRBJ2-5; D might be TRBD2 (6 bases). The CDR3 nucleotides are TGTGCCTGGAAGGCGGGGAGACTGCAAGAGACCCAGTACTTC. The encoded protein is CAWKAGRLQETQYF. Drawing the rest from reference TRBV30 and TRBJ2-5, the complete variable domain is SQTIHQWPATLVQPVGSPLSLECTVEGTSNPNLYWYRQAAGRGLQLLFYSVGIGQISSEVPQNLSASRPQDRQFILSSKKLLLSDSGFYLCAWKAGRLQETQYFGPGTRLLVL.